The 8 T cell receptor beta chains given below trace back to one sample, sequenced in a study of preoperative IRX-2 immunotherapy in early breast cancer. The protocol was immunoSEQ multiplex PCR, while the TCRdb copy is restricted to in-frame clones and leaves out a portion. The sample has tens of thousands of clones, roughly 86% seen once. Regarding treatment: preoperative locoregional IRX-2 cytokine immunotherapy. The specimen was tumor tissue, collected after IRX-2 immunotherapy. All receptors derive from a human donor with breast cancer.

This sequence joins TRBV19 and TRBJ2-1; D ambiguous. Germline CDR1 reads LNHDA; CDR2 reads SQIVND (reference sequence). The CDR3 sequence is 12 residues long. Trimming took 4 bases from V and 6 from J, leaving 7 bases between them. The CDR3 DNA reads TGTGCCAGTAGTACCTGGACCAATGAGCAGTTCTTC. Translated, it gives CASSTWTNEQFF.

This sequence joins TRBV11-3 and TRBJ2-3; D may be TRBD1 or TRBD2 (5 bases each). The length of the CDR3 is 15 residues. The V gene's germline CDR1 is SGHNT and CDR2 YENEEA. Trimming stripped 5 bases from V and 2 bases from J, with 14 bases between. The CDR3 sequence: CASSEGSGNTDTQYF. CDR3 DNA sequence: TGTGCCAGCAGCGAGGGGTCAGGGAACACAGATACGCAGTATTTT.

The chain is built from TRBV6-8 and TRBJ2-4; 9 nucleotides agree with TRBD2. CDR3 length: 13 amino acids. The V gene's germline CDR1 is MNHGY and CDR2 SAAAGT. V trimming: 10 bases; J trimming: 4 bases; junction bases outside the gene matches: 5. The chain's CDR3 is CATMTSGKNIQYF. DNA of the CDR3: TGTGCCACCATGACTAGCGGAAAAAACATTCAGTACTTC.

The chain links TRBV29-1 to TRBJ2-7, with a tentative D call TRBD1 (6 bases). The germline CDR1 and CDR2 sequences are SQVTM and ANQGSEA. The CDR3 contains 13 residues. Trimming removed 8 bases at V and 3 bases at J, with 17 bases between. CDR3 loop: CSLPRDTFYEQYF. CDR3 in DNA: TGCAGCTTGCCCCGGGACACTTTCTACGAGCAGTACTTC.

V and J are TRBV18 and TRBJ1-5; possibly TRBD1 for D (6 bases). V lost 0 bases, J lost 4 bases, and 13 bases lay in between. The CDR3 sequence is 16 residues long. Germline V CDR1 and CDR2: KGHSH, LQKENI. In DNA, the CDR3 is TGTGCCAGCTCACCACCGAGCGACAGGCAGAATCAGCCCCAGCATTTT. Its protein product is CASSPPSDRQNQPQHF.

The chain has TRBV11-3 and TRBJ1-1, with TRBD1 matching over 9 bases. CDR3 size: 15 residues. V lost 5 bases and J lost 0; bases outside the gene matches: 4. The germline V gene has CDR1 SGHNT and CDR2 YENEEA. CDR3 DNA sequence: TGTGCCAGCAGCCTACAGGGGGCAATGAACACTGAAGCTTTCTTT. The encoded protein is CASSLQGAMNTEAFF.

The chain joins TRBV6-7 to TRBJ2-5, with 11 bases matching TRBD2. TRBV6-7 falls under the ORF class, with uncertain function. Losses at the gene ends were 5 bases for V and 7 bases for J; bases not matched to a gene: 15. The CDR3 is 17 residues long. The CDR3 coding sequence is TGTGCCAGCAGTCCCGGGACTAGCGGAGGGAAGAGGGGGACCCAGTACTTC. It codes for CASSPGTSGGKRGTQYF.

The chain uses TRBV14 and TRBJ1-1; D gene ambiguous. CDR3 size: 13 residues. With 7 bases removed from V and 7 bases from J, the gap between germline ends came to 16 bases. Germline lookup yields CDR1 SGHDN and CDR2 FVKESK. CDR3 bases: TGTGCCAGCAACAAAGACCGGGCCCTTGAAGCTTTCTTT. Protein: CASNKDRALEAFF. The full variable domain, in which reference TRBV14 and TRBJ1-1 provide the parts outside the CDR3, is EAGVTQFPSHSVIEKGQTVTLRCDPISGHDNLYWYRRVMGKEIKFLLHFVKESKQDESGMPNNRFLAERTGGTYSTLKVQPAELEDSGVYFCASNKDRALEAFFGQGTRLTVV.